This T cell receptor beta chain comes out of a study of CD8+CD57+ T cells in acquired aplastic anemia. V lost 4 bases, J lost 4 bases, and 22 bases lay in between. The germline V gene has CDR1 SNHLY and CDR2 FYNNEI. This CDR3 is 17 amino acids long. Those patients picked for sequencing had displayed CD8+CD57+ cell expansion on flow cytometry. For CDR3 and TCR beta VDJ profiling, genomic DNA was the template used. From the reads, TCRdb called clonotypes with MiXCR, one entry per CDR3 protein. The profile covers about 120,000 distinct CDR3 sequences, with roughly 55% appearing a single time and 25% to 30% taken by the ten largest.

The sequence came from a human donor with aplastic anemia. The chain is built from TRBV2 and TRBJ1-1; the D gene is possibly TRBD1 (5 bases). Sequencing was done on a sample of sorted CD4+, CD8+, or CD8+CD57+ T cells (not recorded which) from PBMCs. The CDR3 bases are TGTGCCAGCAGTGCGTCTCCCCAGGGCAGGGTCGGCACTGAAGCTTTCTTT. It yields the protein CASSASPQGRVGTEAFF.